Described below is a single TCR beta chain sequence and its context. This CDR3 contains 16 residues. With V trimmed by 2 bases and J by 9 bases, 5 bases remained unmatched. Germline CDR1 SGHKS, CDR2 YYEKEE (reference sequence). All donors were healthy HIV-negative adults lacking recent acute infections or vaccinations. The CD4+ fraction was divided into a CD45RA+ naive subset and a CD45RA-negative memory subset. Generated by immunoSEQ multiplex PCR, the TCRdb table keeps only in-frame clones and is missing some. The sample includes about 2.3 million clones, roughly 90% seen only once; the top ten take approximately 0.4%. The sample is drawn from a study of shared clonotypes between healthy human individuals.

This TCR was sampled from a man between 18 and 35 years old in good health. Some clones in this sample may be carry-over from other donors' samples. Sequencing input: naive CD4+ T cells from PBMCs. Subset noted: CD45RA+ positively selected. This sequence joins TRBV5-5 and TRBJ2-1; 16 bases map to TRBD2. CDR3 loop: CASSFSGTSGRAEQFF. The CDR3 region has the DNA TGTGCCAGCAGCTTCTCTGGGACTAGCGGGAGGGCTGAGCAGTTCTTC.